This T cell receptor beta chain was captured by sequencing in a study of OX40 agonist ivuxolimab in advanced cancers. Whole-study context: Among those enrolled, mean age was approximately 60 years (range roughly 20 to 80) and approximately 83% were male.

The data were produced by immunoSEQ multiplex PCR, yet TCRdb's version contains in-frame clones alone and is incomplete. The sample shows about 59,000 clones, 92% of them seen only once. The source was CD4+ or CD8+ T cells sorted from blood, collected in a trial of the OX40 agonist ivuxolimab. This clonotype originated in an adult with an advanced solid tumor such as melanoma, head and neck, liver or kidney cancer.

CDR3 loop: CASSLTQRANNEQFF. In DNA form, the CDR3 reads TGTGCCAGCAGCTTAACTCAGCGGGCGAACAATGAGCAGTTCTTC. The chain links TRBV7-3 to TRBJ2-1, with a tentative D call TRBD2 (6 bases). This CDR3 is built from 15 residues. Trimming shortened V by 0 bases and J by 5 bases, and 11 bases separated the two germline ends. CDR1 is SGHTA and CDR2 is FQGTGA in the germline V gene.